Listed below are T cell receptor beta chains from one sample, sequenced in a study of T cell clones after liver transplantation. TCRdb keeps only in-frame clones here, not all; method: immunoSEQ multiplex PCR. This sample has tens of thousands of clones; roughly 71% occur once, and the top ten carry about 9.7%. Sample: CD4+ T cells from blood, taken at the 22-month timepoint. These receptors all come from a human patient who received a liver transplant. Some T cells may trace back to the graft donor. The CDR3 runs from the conserved cysteine through the conserved F or W. A D gene is named only where the DNA matches it firmly. A row's size may be missing; if present it is once, few, many or a size class.

clone size: few
D gene: TRBD2
V gene: TRBV11-2
J gene: TRBJ2-1
CDR3 protein: CASSWTSGGASYNEQFF
CDR3 DNA: TGTGCCAGCAGCTGGACTAGCGGGGGAGCCTCCTACAATGAGCAGTTCTTC

clone size: .
D gene: .
V gene: TRBV6-5
J gene: TRBJ2-7
CDR3 protein: CASSDPGVKDEQYF
CDR3 DNA: TGTGCCAGCAGTGATCCCGGTGTCAAAGACGAGCAGTACTTC

clone size: many
D gene: .
V gene: TRBV6-5
J gene: TRBJ2-7
CDR3 protein: CASSYFAGASYEQYF
CDR3 DNA: TGTGCCAGCAGTTACTTCGCAGGGGCATCCTACGAGCAGTACTTC

clone size: .
D gene: .
V gene: TRBV2
J gene: TRBJ1-5
CDR3 protein: CASSSNTGRQPQHF
CDR3 DNA: TGTGCCAGCAGTAGTAACACAGGGCGACAGCCCCAGCATTTT

clone size: .
D gene: .
V gene: TRBV29-1
J gene: TRBJ2-7
CDR3 protein: CSAKDGDQYF
CDR3 DNA: TGCAGCGCCAAGGACGGAGACCAGTACTTC

clone size: once
D gene: .
V gene: TRBV5-6
J gene: TRBJ1-2
CDR3 protein: CASSFDKEGYTF
CDR3 DNA: TGTGCCAGCAGCTTTGACAAGGAGGGCTACACCTTC

clone size: .
D gene: .
V gene: TRBV6-5
J gene: TRBJ1-6
CDR3 protein: CASSYSSSVNSPLHF
CDR3 DNA: TGTGCCAGCAGTTACTCCTCGTCGGTAAATTCACCCCTCCACTTT

clone size: .
D gene: TRBD1
V gene: TRBV10-1
J gene: TRBJ1-1
CDR3 protein: CASSDSRGANTEAFF
CDR3 DNA: TGCGCCAGCAGTGACTCCAGGGGGGCGAACACTGAAGCTTTCTTT

clone size: .
D gene: .
V gene: TRBV7-3
J gene: TRBJ2-5
CDR3 protein: CASSLSGGETQYF
CDR3 DNA: TGTGCCAGCAGCTTAAGTGGTGGGGAGACCCAGTACTTC

clone size: .
D gene: .
V gene: TRBV12-2
J gene: TRBJ2-1
CDR3 protein: CASRLAAGWKSYNEQFF
CDR3 DNA: TGTGCAAGTCGCTTAGCGGCAGGTTGGAAGTCCTACAATGAGCAGTTCTTC

clone size: .
D gene: TRBD2
V gene: TRBV12-5
J gene: TRBJ2-2
CDR3 protein: CASARKMSGGRTGELFF
CDR3 DNA: TGTGCTAGTGCCCGGAAGATGAGCGGGGGGCGTACCGGGGAGCTGTTTTTT

clone size: medium-sized
D gene: TRBD1
V gene: TRBV6-5
J gene: TRBJ1-1
CDR3 protein: CASSYSGQGKGTEAFF
CDR3 DNA: TGTGCCAGCAGTTACTCGGGACAGGGGAAGGGCACTGAAGCTTTCTTT

clone size: .
D gene: .
V gene: TRBV30
J gene: TRBJ1-3
CDR3 protein: CAWSVGGNTIYF
CDR3 DNA: TGTGCCTGGAGTGTTGGGGGAAACACCATATATTTT

clone size: .
D gene: .
V gene: TRBV6-1
J gene: TRBJ1-4
CDR3 protein: CASSESPGEKLFF
CDR3 DNA: TGTGCCAGCAGTGAATCGCCAGGTGAAAAACTGTTTTTT

clone size: .
D gene: .
V gene: TRBV4-1
J gene: TRBJ1-6
CDR3 protein: CASSQGITENSPLHF
CDR3 DNA: TGCGCCAGCAGCCAAGGTATAACGGAAAATTCACCCCTCCACTTT

clone size: few
D gene: .
V gene: TRBV6-6
J gene: TRBJ2-1
CDR3 protein: CASRGGISYNEQFF
CDR3 DNA: TGTGCCAGCAGAGGGGGGATCTCCTACAATGAGCAGTTCTTC

clone size: .
D gene: .
V gene: TRBV7-9
J gene: TRBJ2-3
CDR3 protein: CAVQGGRTDTQYF
CDR3 DNA: TGTGCCGTTCAGGGGGGACGCACAGATACGCAGTATTTT

clone size: once
D gene: .
V gene: TRBV7-3
J gene: TRBJ1-6
CDR3 protein: CASSLDLNSPLHF
CDR3 DNA: TGTGCCAGCAGCTTGGACCTTAATTCACCCCTCCACTTT

clone size: .
D gene: .
V gene: TRBV6-5
J gene: TRBJ2-3
CDR3 protein: CASSYGLADTQYF
CDR3 DNA: TGTGCCAGCAGTTACGGCCTAGCAGATACGCAGTATTTT

clone size: .
D gene: TRBD2
V gene: TRBV6-4
J gene: TRBJ2-3
CDR3 protein: CASSALAGVGDTQYF
CDR3 DNA: TGTGCCAGCAGTGCACTAGCGGGGGTAGGAGATACGCAGTATTTT

clone size: .
D gene: .
V gene: TRBV6-5
J gene: TRBJ1-2
CDR3 protein: CASGETSGGYTF
CDR3 DNA: TGTGCCAGTGGAGAAACGTCTGGCGGCTACACCTTC

clone size: few
D gene: .
V gene: TRBV5-1
J gene: TRBJ2-7
CDR3 protein: CASSFQSGEQYF
CDR3 DNA: TGCGCCAGCAGCTTTCAATCCGGCGAGCAGTACTTC

clone size: .
D gene: TRBD1
V gene: TRBV2
J gene: TRBJ1-1
CDR3 protein: CAGGGQGITEAFF
CDR3 DNA: TGTGCCGGGGGGGGACAGGGAATCACTGAAGCTTTCTTT

clone size: .
D gene: .
V gene: TRBV10-2
J gene: TRBJ1-2
CDR3 protein: CASRPAPTGNYGYTF
CDR3 DNA: TGCGCCAGCAGACCCGCCCCGACAGGAAACTATGGCTACACCTTC

clone size: .
D gene: TRBD1
V gene: TRBV5-4
J gene: TRBJ1-4
CDR3 protein: CASSPDPGGPSEKLFF
CDR3 DNA: TGTGCCAGCAGCCCTGATCCAGGGGGCCCTTCCGAAAAACTGTTTTTT

clone size: .
D gene: .
V gene: TRBV28
J gene: TRBJ1-1
CDR3 protein: CASIAGTNTEAFF
CDR3 DNA: TGTGCCAGCATAGCGGGGACAAACACTGAAGCTTTCTTT

clone size: .
D gene: .
V gene: TRBV7-2
J gene: TRBJ2-1
CDR3 protein: CASSIEQGRRDNEQFF
CDR3 DNA: TGTGCCAGCAGCATTGAACAGGGTAGGAGGGACAATGAGCAGTTCTTC

clone size: .
D gene: TRBD1
V gene: TRBV25-1
J gene: TRBJ1-5
CDR3 protein: CASRGQGTGQPQHF
CDR3 DNA: TGTGCCAGCAGGGGACAGGGGACGGGTCAGCCCCAGCATTTT

clone size: .
D gene: .
V gene: TRBV12-1
J gene: TRBJ1-6
CDR3 protein: CASSFIHNSPLHF
CDR3 DNA: TGTGCCAGCAGCTTTATCCACAATTCACCCCTCCACTTT

clone size: .
D gene: .
V gene: TRBV11-2
J gene: TRBJ2-6
CDR3 protein: CASSLVSSSGANVLTF
CDR3 DNA: TGTGCCAGCAGCTTAGTCTCTTCGTCTGGGGCCAACGTCCTGACTTTC

clone size: .
D gene: .
V gene: TRBV19
J gene: TRBJ1-1
CDR3 protein: CASSSGFANTEAFF
CDR3 DNA: TGTGCCAGTAGTAGTGGGTTTGCGAACACTGAAGCTTTCTTT

clone size: .
D gene: .
V gene: TRBV7-2
J gene: TRBJ2-7
CDR3 protein: CASSLDWSRGASEQYF
CDR3 DNA: TGTGCCAGCAGCTTAGATTGGTCGCGAGGGGCCAGCGAGCAGTACTTC

clone size: many
D gene: .
V gene: TRBV19
J gene: TRBJ1-1
CDR3 protein: CASTPQGLSTEAFF
CDR3 DNA: TGTGCCAGTACCCCACAGGGATTGAGCACTGAAGCTTTCTTT

clone size: .
D gene: .
V gene: TRBV9
J gene: TRBJ1-4
CDR3 protein: CASSLGVIETNEKLFF
CDR3 DNA: TGTGCCAGCAGCCTAGGGGTAATAGAAACTAATGAAAAACTGTTTTTT

clone size: few
D gene: TRBD1
V gene: TRBV2
J gene: TRBJ2-7
CDR3 protein: CAGGTGGTYEQYF
CDR3 DNA: TGTGCCGGCGGGACAGGGGGCACCTACGAGCAGTACTTC

clone size: .
D gene: .
V gene: TRBV11-3
J gene: TRBJ1-1
CDR3 protein: CASSRTPGPDTEAFF
CDR3 DNA: TGTGCCAGCAGCCGAACCCCGGGTCCAGACACTGAAGCTTTCTTT

clone size: .
D gene: TRBD2
V gene: TRBV7-2
J gene: TRBJ2-3
CDR3 protein: CASSLATSGGATDTQYF
CDR3 DNA: TGTGCCAGCAGCTTAGCGACTAGCGGGGGGGCGACAGATACGCAGTATTTT

clone size: .
D gene: .
V gene: TRBV18
J gene: TRBJ1-4
CDR3 protein: CAILARPDRPTNEKLFF
CDR3 DNA: TGTGCCATCCTGGCTCGTCCCGACCGACCAACTAATGAAAAACTGTTTTTT

clone size: .
D gene: TRBD1
V gene: TRBV28
J gene: TRBJ1-2
CDR3 protein: CASRPDRAGYTF
CDR3 DNA: TGTGCCAGCAGACCTGACAGGGCCGGCTACACCTTC

clone size: .
D gene: .
V gene: TRBV5-4
J gene: TRBJ2-3
CDR3 protein: CASSLAGRTDTQYF
CDR3 DNA: TGTGCCAGCAGCTTGGCGGGGCGCACAGATACGCAGTATTTT

clone size: .
D gene: .
V gene: TRBV28
J gene: TRBJ1-5
CDR3 protein: CASTAQGRHPQHF
CDR3 DNA: TGTGCCAGCACCGCCCAGGGTCGTCACCCCCAGCATTTT

clone size: .
D gene: .
V gene: TRBV6-5
J gene: TRBJ2-1
CDR3 protein: CASSGESSYNEQFF
CDR3 DNA: TGTGCCAGCAGCGGCGAGAGCTCCTACAATGAGCAGTTCTTC

clone size: once
D gene: .
V gene: TRBV18
J gene: TRBJ1-2
CDR3 protein: CASSPSDDYGYTF
CDR3 DNA: TGTGCCAGCTCACCGTCGGATGACTATGGCTACACCTTC

clone size: .
D gene: TRBD1
V gene: TRBV9
J gene: TRBJ1-1
CDR3 protein: CASSVEAGGLNTEAFF
CDR3 DNA: TGTGCCAGCAGCGTAGAAGCAGGGGGCCTGAACACTGAAGCTTTCTTT

clone size: .
D gene: TRBD2
V gene: TRBV7-2
J gene: TRBJ2-3
CDR3 protein: CASSPTSGPTDTQYF
CDR3 DNA: TGTGCCAGCAGCCCGACTAGCGGACCCACAGATACGCAGTATTTT

clone size: .
D gene: .
V gene: TRBV1
J gene: TRBJ2-2
CDR3 protein: CTSSQDPASGGATGELFF
CDR3 DNA: TGCACCAGCAGCCAAGACCCGGCTAGCGGGGGGGCCACCGGGGAGCTGTTTTTT